What follows is one TCR beta chain and its context. The sample originates from a study of blood T cell repertoires in COVID-19. Study-wide context: The United States, Italy and Spain were the sources of the acute and convalescent COVID-19 samples. T cells, B-cell-depleted T cells, or PBMCs provided the cDNA or gDNA that served as material.

The germline V and J ends were trimmed by 0 bases and 7 bases, with 14 bases remaining between them. CDR1 is SGHDT, CDR2 YYEEEE, per germline. This CDR3 comprises 15 residues. Source study methods: From reference gene primer amplification, estimates of nucleated cell counts were derived. Data came from immunoSEQ multiplex PCR; TCRdb stores just in-frame clones and leaves some out. The DNA was the basis for D and trimming; V, J and clone size are from that table. The sample records more than 70,000 clones, more than 75% being singletons. The sequenced sample was peripheral blood. This rearrangement joins TRBV5-6 to TRBJ2-1, with D possibly being TRBD2 (6 bases). This sequence originates from a man over 45 with active or convalescent COVID-19. CDR3 sequence reads: CASSLEGTPPNEQFF. CDR3 nucleotides: TGTGCCAGCAGCTTGGAAGGGACTCCGCCGAATGAGCAGTTCTTC. Full variable domain (rest looked up from reference TRBV5-6 and TRBJ2-1): DAGVTQSPTHLIKTRGQQVTLRCSPKSGHDTVSWYQQALGQGPQFIFQYYEEEERQRGNFPDRFSGHQFPNYSSELNVNALLLGDSALYLCASSLEGTPPNEQFFGPGTRLTVL.